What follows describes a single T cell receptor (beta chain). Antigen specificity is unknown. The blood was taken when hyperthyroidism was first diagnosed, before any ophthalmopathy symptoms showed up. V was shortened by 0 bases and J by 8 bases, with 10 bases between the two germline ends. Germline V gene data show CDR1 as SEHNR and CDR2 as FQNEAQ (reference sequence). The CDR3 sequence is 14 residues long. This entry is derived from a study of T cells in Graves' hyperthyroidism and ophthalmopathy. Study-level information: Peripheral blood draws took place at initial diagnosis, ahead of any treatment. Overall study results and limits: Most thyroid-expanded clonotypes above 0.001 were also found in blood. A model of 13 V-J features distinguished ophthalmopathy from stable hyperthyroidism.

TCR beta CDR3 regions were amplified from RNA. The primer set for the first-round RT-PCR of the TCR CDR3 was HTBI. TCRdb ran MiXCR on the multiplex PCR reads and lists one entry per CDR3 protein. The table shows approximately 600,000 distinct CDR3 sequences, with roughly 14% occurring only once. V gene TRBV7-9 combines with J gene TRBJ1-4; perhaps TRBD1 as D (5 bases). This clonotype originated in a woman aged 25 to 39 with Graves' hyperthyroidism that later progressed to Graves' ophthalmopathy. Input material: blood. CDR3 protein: CASSLAREGEKLFF. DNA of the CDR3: TGTGCCAGCAGCTTAGCCAGGGAGGGAGAAAAACTGTTTTTT.